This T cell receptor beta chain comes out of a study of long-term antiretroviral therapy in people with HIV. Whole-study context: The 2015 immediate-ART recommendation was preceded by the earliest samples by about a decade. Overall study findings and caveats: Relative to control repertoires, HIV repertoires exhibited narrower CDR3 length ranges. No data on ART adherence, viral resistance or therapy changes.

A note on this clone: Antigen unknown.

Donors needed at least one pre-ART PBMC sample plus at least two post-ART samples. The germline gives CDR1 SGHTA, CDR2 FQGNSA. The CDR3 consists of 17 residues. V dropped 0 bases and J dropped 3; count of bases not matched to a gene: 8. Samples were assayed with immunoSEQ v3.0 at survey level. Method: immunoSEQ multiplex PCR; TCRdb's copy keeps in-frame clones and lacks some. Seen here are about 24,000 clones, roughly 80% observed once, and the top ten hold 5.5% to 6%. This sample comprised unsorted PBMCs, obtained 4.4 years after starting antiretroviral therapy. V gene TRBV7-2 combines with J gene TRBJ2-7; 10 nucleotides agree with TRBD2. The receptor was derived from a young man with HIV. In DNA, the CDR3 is TGTGCCAGCAGCTTAGCTGCAGGACTAGCGGTAATCTACGAGCAGTACTTC. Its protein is CASSLAAGLAVIYEQYF.